This T cell receptor (beta chain) comes out of a study of T-cell reconstitution after alpha-beta-depleted transplantation in children. This clonotype was detected only a few times. A library of TCRbeta sequences, prepared with unique molecular identifiers, was generated. TCRdb recomputed calls from the PCR reads with MiXCR, one row per CDR3 protein. The profile covers about 400,000 distinct CDR3 sequences, with 15% to 20% appearing a single time and 29% taken by the ten largest. CDR1 is MNHNS, CDR2 SASEGT, per germline. With 6 bases removed from V and 0 bases from J, the gap between germline ends came to 14 bases. This CDR3 region has 16 residues.

This TCR derives from a boy less than two years old who had a stem cell transplant for Wiskott-Aldrich syndrome, so the T cells may come from the graft donor. The source was PBMCs, mostly from graft donor cells, collected 360 days after TCRalphabeta/CD19-depleted stem cell transplant. The rearrangement links TRBV6-1 to TRBJ2-2; D perhaps matches TRBD1 (5 bases). The CDR3 sequence is CASRNDRAPNTGELFF. The CDR3 DNA is TGTGCCAGCAGGAATGACAGAGCACCGAACACCGGGGAGCTGTTTTTT.